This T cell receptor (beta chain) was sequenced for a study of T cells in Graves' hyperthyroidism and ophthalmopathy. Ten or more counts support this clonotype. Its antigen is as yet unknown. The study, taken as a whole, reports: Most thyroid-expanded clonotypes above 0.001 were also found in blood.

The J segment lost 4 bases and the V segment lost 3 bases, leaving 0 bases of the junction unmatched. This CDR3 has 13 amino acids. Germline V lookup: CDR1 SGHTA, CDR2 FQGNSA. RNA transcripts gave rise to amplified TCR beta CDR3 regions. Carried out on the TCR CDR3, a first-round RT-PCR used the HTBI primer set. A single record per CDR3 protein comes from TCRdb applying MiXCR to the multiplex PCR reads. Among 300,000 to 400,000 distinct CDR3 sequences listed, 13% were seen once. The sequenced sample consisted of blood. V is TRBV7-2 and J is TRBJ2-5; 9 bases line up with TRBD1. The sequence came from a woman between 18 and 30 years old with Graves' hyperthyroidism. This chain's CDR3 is CASSLDRGETQYF. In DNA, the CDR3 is TGTGCCAGCAGCTTGGACAGGGGAGAGACCCAGTACTTC.